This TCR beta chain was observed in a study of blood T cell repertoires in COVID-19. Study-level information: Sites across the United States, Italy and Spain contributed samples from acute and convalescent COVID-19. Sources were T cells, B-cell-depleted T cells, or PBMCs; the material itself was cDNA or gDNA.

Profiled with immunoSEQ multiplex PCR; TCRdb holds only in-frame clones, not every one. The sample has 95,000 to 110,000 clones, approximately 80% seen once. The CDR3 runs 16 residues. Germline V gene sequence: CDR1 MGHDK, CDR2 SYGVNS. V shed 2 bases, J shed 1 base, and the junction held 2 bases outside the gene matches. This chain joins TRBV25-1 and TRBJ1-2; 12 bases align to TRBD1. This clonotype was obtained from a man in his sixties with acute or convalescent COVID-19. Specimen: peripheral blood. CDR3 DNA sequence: TGTGCCAGCAGTGAAAGGGACAGGGGGCGTAACTATGGCTACACCTTC. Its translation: CASSERDRGRNYGYTF.